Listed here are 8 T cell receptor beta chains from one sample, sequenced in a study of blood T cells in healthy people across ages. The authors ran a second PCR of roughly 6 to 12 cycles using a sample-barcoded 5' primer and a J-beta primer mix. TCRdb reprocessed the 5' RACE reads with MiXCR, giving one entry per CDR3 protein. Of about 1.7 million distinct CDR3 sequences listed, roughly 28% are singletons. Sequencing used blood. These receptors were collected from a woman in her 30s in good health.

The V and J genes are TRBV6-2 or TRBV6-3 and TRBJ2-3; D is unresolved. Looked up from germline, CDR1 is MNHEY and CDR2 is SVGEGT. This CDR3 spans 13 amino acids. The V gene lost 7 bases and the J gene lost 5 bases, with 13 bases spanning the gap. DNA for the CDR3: TGTGCCAGCACCCCGGACCGGAAAGATACGCAGTATTTT. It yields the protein CASTPDRKDTQYF.

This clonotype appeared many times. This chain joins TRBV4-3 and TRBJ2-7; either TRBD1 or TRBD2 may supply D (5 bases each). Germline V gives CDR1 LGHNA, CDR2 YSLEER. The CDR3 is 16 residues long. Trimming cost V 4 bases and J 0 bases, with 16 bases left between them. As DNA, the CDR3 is TGCGCCAGCAGCCGGCAGCCGGGACCGGACTCCTACGAGCAGTACTTC. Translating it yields CASSRQPGPDSYEQYF.

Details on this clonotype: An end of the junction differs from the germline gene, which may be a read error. The CDR3 nucleotides are TGTGCCATCAGCCACAGCGGCTACGAGCAGTACTTC. Translated, it gives CAISHSGYEQYF. The chain employs TRBV3-1 and TRBJ2-5, with a tentative D call TRBD2 (5 bases). Matching the DNA end better, TRBJ2-7 makes the J call doubtful. The CDR3 covers 12 residues. Germline V gives CDR1 LGHDT, CDR2 YNNKEL (reference sequence).

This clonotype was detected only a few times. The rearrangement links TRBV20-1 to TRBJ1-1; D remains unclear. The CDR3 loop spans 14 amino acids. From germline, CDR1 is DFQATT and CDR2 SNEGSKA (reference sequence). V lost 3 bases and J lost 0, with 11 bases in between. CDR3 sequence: CSARLDGLNTEAFF. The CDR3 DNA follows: TGCAGTGCTAGGCTAGACGGGTTGAACACTGAAGCTTTCTTT.

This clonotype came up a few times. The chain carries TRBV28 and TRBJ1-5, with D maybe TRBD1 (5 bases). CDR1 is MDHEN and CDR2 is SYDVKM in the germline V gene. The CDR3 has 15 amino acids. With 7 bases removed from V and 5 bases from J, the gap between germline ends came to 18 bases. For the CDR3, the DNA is TGTGCCAGCACTTCTCCGGGGCGCCCGGATCAGCCCCAGCATTTT. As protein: CASTSPGRPDQPQHF. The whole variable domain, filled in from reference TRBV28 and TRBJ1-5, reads DVKVTQSSRYLVKRTGEKVFLECVQDMDHENMFWYRQDPGLGLRLIYFSYDVKMKEKGDIPEGYSVSREKKERFSLILESASTNQTSMYLCASTSPGRPDQPQHFGDGTRLSIL.

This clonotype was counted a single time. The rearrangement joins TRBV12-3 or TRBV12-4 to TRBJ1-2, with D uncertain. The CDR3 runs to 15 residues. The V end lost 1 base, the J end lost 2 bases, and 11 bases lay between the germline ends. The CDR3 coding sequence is TGTGCCAGCAGTTTAGAAGGGCTCCTCAACTATGGCTACACCTTC. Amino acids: CASSLEGLLNYGYTF.

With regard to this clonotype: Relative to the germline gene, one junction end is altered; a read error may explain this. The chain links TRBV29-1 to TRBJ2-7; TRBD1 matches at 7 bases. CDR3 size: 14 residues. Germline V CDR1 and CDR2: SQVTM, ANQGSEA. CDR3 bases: TGCAGCGTTGTTGTCCAGGGGGACCTCTACAAGCAGTACTTC. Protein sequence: CSVVVQGDLYKQYF.

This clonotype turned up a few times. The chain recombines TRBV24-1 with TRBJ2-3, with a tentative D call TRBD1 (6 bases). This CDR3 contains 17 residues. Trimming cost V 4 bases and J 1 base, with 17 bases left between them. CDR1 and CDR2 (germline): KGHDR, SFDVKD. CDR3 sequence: CATSESGQTSGTDTQYF. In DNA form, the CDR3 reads TGTGCCACCAGTGAATCCGGACAGACATCGGGCACAGATACGCAGTATTTT.